Listed below are T cell receptor beta chains from one sample, sequenced in a study of Graves' ophthalmopathy and Graves' hyperthyroidism. Using its own MiXCR run on the multiplex PCR reads, TCRdb lists one record per CDR3 protein. The sample has some 380,000 distinct CDR3 sequences, 15% seen once. Sequencing was carried out using peripheral blood. These TCRs come from a woman aged 18-35 years with stable Graves' hyperthyroidism. Both conserved end residues are part of each CDR3. The D gene is left open where the match is weak. Only part of the rows carry a size: once, few, many, or a class if the clone is expanded.

J gene: TRBJ2-7; clone size: many; V gene: TRBV5-1; D gene: NA; CDR3 protein: CASSVGTNYEQYF; CDR3 DNA: TGCGCCAGCAGCGTCGGGACAAACTACGAGCAGTACTTC
J gene: TRBJ1-2; clone size: many; V gene: TRBV11-3; D gene: NA; CDR3 protein: CASSQAGYGYTF; CDR3 DNA: TGTGCCAGCAGCCAAGCGGGATATGGCTACACCTTC
J gene: TRBJ1-5; clone size: many; V gene: TRBV6-1; D gene: NA; CDR3 protein: CASRLAGSSQPQHF; CDR3 DNA: TGTGCCAGCAGGTTGGCAGGGAGTAGTCAGCCCCAGCATTTT
J gene: TRBJ2-7; clone size: many; V gene: TRBV7-2; D gene: TRBD2; CDR3 protein: CASSLVLGGYEQYF; CDR3 DNA: TGTGCCAGCAGCTTAGTGCTGGGGGGGTACGAGCAGTACTTC
J gene: TRBJ1-2; clone size: few; V gene: TRBV12-3/TRBV12-4; D gene: TRBD1; CDR3 protein: CASSRAGTGDGYTF; CDR3 DNA: TGTGCCAGCAGTCGTGCCGGGACAGGGGATGGCTACACCTTC
J gene: TRBJ1-6; clone size: many; V gene: TRBV20-1; D gene: NA; CDR3 protein: CSARVPGPSSPLHF; CDR3 DNA: TGCAGTGCTAGAGTTCCAGGCCCGAGTTCACCCCTCCACTTT
J gene: TRBJ1-1; clone size: few; V gene: TRBV5-1; D gene: TRBD1; CDR3 protein: CASSLGDRDQAEAFF; CDR3 DNA: TGCGCCAGCAGCTTGGGGGACAGGGATCAGGCTGAAGCTTTCTTT
J gene: TRBJ1-4; clone size: few; V gene: TRBV6-2/TRBV6-3; D gene: NA; CDR3 protein: CASSRGPLREKLFF; CDR3 DNA: TGTGCCAGCTCCCGAGGACCGTTAAGGGAAAAACTGTTTTTT
J gene: TRBJ2-5; clone size: few; V gene: TRBV19; D gene: TRBD2; CDR3 protein: CASRSLAGVSETQYF; CDR3 DNA: TGTGCCAGTAGATCTCTAGCGGGGGTTAGTGAGACCCAGTACTTC
J gene: TRBJ2-7; clone size: NA; V gene: TRBV3-1; D gene: NA; CDR3 protein: CASQRAQDEQYF; CDR3 DNA: TGTGCCAGCCAGCGAGCGCAGGACGAGCAGTACTTC
J gene: TRBJ2-5; clone size: once; V gene: TRBV2; D gene: TRBD2; CDR3 protein: CASKGGGAETQYF; CDR3 DNA: TGTGCCAGCAAGGGCGGGGGTGCTGAGACCCAGTACTTC
J gene: TRBJ1-1; clone size: many; V gene: TRBV6-2/TRBV6-3; D gene: NA; CDR3 protein: CASSLGIEAFF; CDR3 DNA: TGTGCCAGCAGTTTGGGCATTGAAGCTTTCTTT
J gene: TRBJ1-5; clone size: NA; V gene: TRBV4-1; D gene: NA; CDR3 protein: CASSQVGGRQPQHF; CDR3 DNA: TGCGCCAGCAGCCAAGTAGGAGGTCGGCAGCCCCAGCATTTT
J gene: TRBJ1-1; clone size: NA; V gene: TRBV6-1; D gene: NA; CDR3 protein: CASRAGQVLMNTEAFF; CDR3 DNA: TGTGCCAGCAGGGCCGGGCAGGTGTTAATGAACACTGAAGCTTTCTTT